Following are 31 T cell receptor beta chains from one sample sequenced in a study of spatial heterogeneity in lung cancer (dated by TCRdb to between 2018 and 2020). Library preparation used 5' RACE. Sequencing took place on a NextSeq 500. TCRdb handled the public reads itself, with Q25 trimming in fastp and clone calling in MiXCR, and kept productive beta chains. Rows matching on CDR3 protein sequence are summarized as one entry with the most common DNA and genes. A total of about 92,000 distinct CDR3 sequences appear in this sample, approximately 12% of them only once. Of the sample, approximately 39% is held by the ten largest clones. The time point label on this specimen signifies: sample taken at primary tumor resection. For TCR sequencing, whole RNA was extracted from tumor and nontumor lung tissue, or from cryopreserved PBMC samples, and no cell sorting was done. The sample in question was PBMCs, obtained at surgery. These receptor sequences come from a male donor with early-stage non-small cell lung cancer.

The rearrangement uses TRBV13 and TRBJ2-7; possible D gene TRBD2, 7 bases. The CDR3 contains 15 residues. V lost 5 bases, J lost 5 bases, and 19 bases lay in between. The germline CDR1 and CDR2 sequences are PRHDT and FYEKMQ (reference sequence). The CDR3 here is CASSRGARGFNEQYF. In DNA form, the CDR3 reads TGTGCCAGCAGCCGGGGGGCGCGCGGGTTCAACGAGCAGTACTTC.

The chain employs TRBV3-1 and TRBJ2-6; D remains unclear. Germline V gene data show CDR1 as LGHDT and CDR2 as YNNKEL (reference sequence). V was clipped by 0 bases and J by 1 base, with 7 bases between them. The CDR3 length is 16 residues. The CDR3 is CASSQEFGSGANVLTF. In DNA, the CDR3 is TGTGCCAGCAGCCAAGAATTTGGTTCTGGGGCCAACGTCCTGACTTTC.

There are a few counts of this clonotype. The chain is built from TRBV6-1 and TRBJ1-1; D ambiguous. The germline V and J ends were trimmed by 0 bases and 4 bases, with 9 bases remaining between them. Germline V gene sequence: CDR1 MNHNS, CDR2 SASEGT. The CDR3 has 14 residues. The CDR3 sequence is CASSEAPQITEAFF. DNA of the CDR3: TGTGCCAGCAGTGAAGCCCCCCAGATCACTGAAGCTTTCTTT.

This chain uses TRBV9 with TRBJ2-3, with no clear D. V dropped 2 bases and J dropped 4 bases, with 14 bases sitting between them. The germline CDR1 and CDR2 sequences are SGDLS and YYNGEE. The CDR3 runs to 15 residues. The CDR3 is CASSVPPRKPDTQYF. The DNA of the CDR3 is TGTGCCAGCAGCGTGCCTCCTCGGAAACCAGATACGCAGTATTTT.

The gene calls are TRBV20-1 and TRBJ2-7, with D possibly called TRBD1 or TRBD2 (6 bases each). The CDR3 has 14 residues. V was trimmed by 5 bases and J by 5 bases, leaving 19 bases between them. Per the germline V gene, CDR1 is DFQATT and CDR2 is SNEGSKA (reference sequence). CDR3 region: CSADWSMGGHEQYF. DNA of the CDR3: TGCAGTGCTGATTGGTCGATGGGGGGCCACGAGCAGTACTTC.

This clonotype came up many times. The V and J genes are TRBV6-2 or TRBV6-3 and TRBJ2-1; 9 positions match TRBD2. J lost 9 bases, V lost 7 bases, and 7 bases had no gene match. The germline V gene has CDR1 MNHEY and CDR2 SVGEGT. The CDR3 spans 13 residues. The CDR3 nucleotides are TGTGCCAGCACCCGGACTAGCGAGCGTGAGCAGTTCTTC. It translates to CASTRTSEREQFF.

This clonotype has more than one count but fewer than ten. V is TRBV9 and J is TRBJ2-7, with 7 nucleotides matching TRBD1. Trimming at V came to 3 bases and at J to 2 bases, leaving 8 bases not matched to a gene. Germline loops: CDR1 SGDLS, CDR2 YYNGEE. The CDR3 is made up of 15 amino acids. CDR3 sequence reads: CASSGRQGPPYEQYF. The CDR3 bases are TGTGCCAGCAGCGGGCGACAGGGTCCCCCCTACGAGCAGTACTTC.

This clonotype has at least ten counts. The V gene is TRBV10-1, the J gene TRBJ2-1, with 9 bases identical to TRBD2. Germline trimming cut 8 bases from V and 4 bases from J; bases unmatched to any gene: 12. The CDR3 is 16 amino acids. Germline V gene lookup returns CDR1 WNHNN and CDR2 SYGVQD (reference sequence). The CDR3 DNA reads TGCGCCAGCGCCGTTGGAGCGGGGGGACCATACAATGAGCAGTTCTTC. This gives the protein CASAVGAGGPYNEQFF.

The chain recombines TRBV28 with TRBJ2-7; D possibly uses TRBD1 or TRBD2 (7 bases each). Germline CDR1 MDHEN, CDR2 SYDVKM. The V end was cut by 7 bases, the J end by 7 bases, with 20 bases between. The CDR3 is 14 amino acids. CDR3 amino acids: CASTLTGRVGEQYF. CDR3 in DNA: TGTGCCAGCACCCTGACAGGGAGGGTGGGTGAGCAGTACTTC.

This clonotype appeared a few times. The rearrangement uses TRBV20-1 and TRBJ1-2; D remains unclear. The CDR3 is made up of 14 amino acids. Trimming stripped 3 bases from V and 3 bases from J, with 14 bases between. Germline assignment: CDR1 DFQATT and CDR2 SNEGSKA (reference sequence). CDR3 coding DNA: TGCAGTGCTAGCCGAAATGCAGGTTACTATGGCTACACCTTC. It encodes CSASRNAGYYGYTF.

CDR3 coding DNA: TGTGCCAGCAGCTTAGAATTCACGGATACGCAGTATTTT. Protein product: CASSLEFTDTQYF. The chain recombines TRBV7-2 with TRBJ2-3; D is uncertain. CDR1 and CDR2 (germline): SGHTA, FQGNSA. With 1 base removed from V and 6 bases from J, the gap between germline ends came to 8 bases. This CDR3 is built from 13 residues.

The chain links TRBV7-2 to TRBJ2-3; D perhaps matches TRBD2 (6 bases). The V end lost 5 bases, the J end lost 6 bases, and 12 bases lay between the germline ends. This CDR3 contains 13 residues. Germline assignment: CDR1 SGHTA and CDR2 FQGNSA. CDR3 in amino acids: CASSQTRGDTQYF. The CDR3 nucleotides read TGTGCCAGCAGCCAGACTAGAGGGGATACGCAGTATTTT.

V is TRBV7-2 and J is TRBJ2-3; possibly TRBD1 for D (6 bases). Deletions cut 2 bases from V and 5 bases from J, with 14 bases between. Germline lookup yields CDR1 SGHTA and CDR2 FQGNSA. This CDR3 is 15 amino acids long. The CDR3: CASSLRGKGGDTQYF. The CDR3 nucleotides read TGTGCCAGCAGCTTAAGGGGGAAGGGTGGAGATACGCAGTATTTT.

For the CDR3, the DNA is TGTGCCAGCAGCCGGGAGATCGGTGGATCTGAAGCTTTCTTT. It translates to CASSREIGGSEAFF. The rearrangement links TRBV7-6 to TRBJ1-1, with D uncertain. The ends were cut back, 5 bases at V and 6 bases at J, with 16 bases in the middle. Germline V lookup: CDR1 SGHVS, CDR2 FNYEAQ. CDR3 length equals 14 residues.

The chain links TRBV28 to TRBJ1-5; possible D gene TRBD1, 5 bases. Per germline, CDR1 MDHEN and CDR2 SYDVKM. CDR3 length: 14 residues. Trimming removed 6 bases at V and 4 bases at J, with 13 bases between. CDR3 residues: CASRTLGGNQPQHF. CDR3 nucleotides: TGTGCCAGCAGGACCCTCGGGGGGAATCAGCCCCAGCATTTT.

Many counts were recorded for this clonotype. This rearrangement joins TRBV12-3 or TRBV12-4 to TRBJ1-1, with D uncertain. Between the trimmed V and J ends, which lost 3 bases and 4 bases, there was a span of 9 bases. This CDR3 region has 13 residues. CDR3 in amino acids: CASSLERSTEAFF. CDR3 nucleotides: TGTGCCAGCAGTTTGGAGAGGTCCACTGAAGCTTTCTTT.

This clonotype was seen repeatedly, ten times or more. The chain is built from TRBV12-3 or TRBV12-4 and TRBJ2-5; D is possibly TRBD1 (6 bases). The length of the CDR3 is 14 residues. V lost 2 bases to trimming and J lost 3 bases, with 10 bases between them. CDR3: CASSLSGTKETQYF. CDR3 nucleotides: TGTGCCAGCAGTTTATCAGGGACAAAAGAGACCCAGTACTTC.

The V call is TRBV7-2, the J call TRBJ1-6; weak D call: TRBD1 (6 bases). V was shortened by 0 bases and J by 8 bases, with 14 bases between the two germline ends. Germline assignment: CDR1 SGHTA and CDR2 FQGNSA. The CDR3 runs 16 residues. CDR3 bases: TGTGCCAGCAGCTTAGCGGCCAGGGGCGGGTATTCACCCCTCCACTTT. It encodes CASSLAARGGYSPLHF. Filled out from reference TRBV7-2 and TRBJ1-6, the complete variable domain reads GAGVSQSPSNKVTEKGKDVELRCDPISGHTALYWYRQSLGQGLEFLIYFQGNSAPDKSGLPSDRFSAERTGGSVSTLTIQRTQQEDSAVYLCASSLAARGGYSPLHFGNGTRLTVT.

The rearrangement uses TRBV9 and TRBJ1-1; D is ambiguous. Trimming stripped 5 bases from V and 2 bases from J, with 13 bases between. Looked up from germline, CDR1 is SGDLS and CDR2 is YYNGEE. This CDR3 comprises 14 residues. CDR3 DNA: TGTGCCAGCAGTCTAGGTCCGGAAAACACTGAAGCTTTCTTT. Translation gives CASSLGPENTEAFF.

The chain combines TRBV6-2 or TRBV6-3 with TRBJ1-1, with 7 positions matching TRBD1. The V segment lost 6 bases and the J segment 8 bases; nucleotides outside the gene matches: 15. In germline, CDR1 is MNHEY, CDR2 SVGEGT. This CDR3 is built from 15 residues. The CDR3, as DNA: TGTGCCAGCAGCGACAGGGCAGTGATGAGGTACGAAGCTTTCTTT. As protein: CASSDRAVMRYEAFF.

The genes are TRBV5-1 and TRBJ2-1, with 14 positions matching TRBD2. Germline V gives CDR1 SGHRS, CDR2 YFSETQ. CDR3 length: 15 residues. Germline trimming cut 1 base from V and 7 bases from J; bases unmatched to any gene: 1. The CDR3 loop reads CASSLRTSGGNEQFF. The CDR3 DNA reads as TGCGCCAGCAGCTTGAGGACTAGCGGGGGGAATGAGCAGTTCTTC.

The chain combines TRBV7-2 with TRBJ1-1; TRBD1 matches at 8 bases. The V and J ends lost 11 bases and 1 base, in that order; junction bases with no gene match: 6. Germline V gives CDR1 SGHTA, CDR2 FQGNSA. The CDR3 is made up of 13 amino acids. The chain's CDR3 is CACRQGPNTEAFF. The CDR3 bases are TGTGCCTGCCGACAGGGGCCGAACACTGAAGCTTTCTTT.

V is TRBV7-9 and J is TRBJ2-5; D gene uncertain. Trimming stripped 5 bases from V and 2 bases from J, with 12 bases between. The CDR3 totals 14 residues. Germline CDR1 SEHNR, CDR2 FQNEAQ (reference sequence). CDR3 sequence: CASSLSIPQETQYF. CDR3 nucleotides: TGTGCCAGCAGCCTTAGCATACCTCAAGAGACCCAGTACTTC.

The chain links TRBV5-1 to TRBJ2-6; TRBD1 matches at 7 bases. The CDR3 loop spans 15 amino acids. Germline V gives CDR1 SGHRS, CDR2 YFSETQ. V was pared by 4 bases and J by 4 bases, with 5 bases of the junction left unmatched. CDR3 amino acids: CASSTTGSGANVLTF. CDR3 DNA sequence: TGCGCCAGCAGCACGACAGGGTCCGGGGCCAACGTCCTGACTTTC.

This chain links TRBV4-3 with TRBJ1-4; D is undetermined. The CDR3 contains 14 residues. V gave up 2 bases and J gave up 8 bases, with 12 bases separating them. Germline loops: CDR1 LGHNA, CDR2 YSLEER. The CDR3 coding sequence is TGCGCCAGCAGCCAATCACTCGGGAGGGAAAAACTGTTTTTT. It yields the protein CASSQSLGREKLFF.

This clonotype was counted between two and nine times. The V and J genes are TRBV2 and TRBJ1-5; possible D gene TRBD1, 6 bases. CDR3 length equals 17 residues. Deletions cut 5 bases from V and 6 bases from J, with 23 bases between. Germline CDR1 reads SNHLY; CDR2 reads FYNNEI. The CDR3 loop is CASSIQGIDFGAQPQHF. CDR3 DNA: TGTGCCAGCAGTATCCAGGGGATTGATTTCGGTGCTCAGCCCCAGCATTTT.

J is TRBJ2-7 and V is TRBV29-1, with D maybe TRBD2 (6 bases). This CDR3 region has 14 residues. The ends were cut back, 4 bases at V and 0 bases at J, with 13 bases in the middle. The germline V gene encodes CDR1 SQVTM and CDR2 ANQGSEA. Here the CDR3 DNA reads TGCAGCGTTGTGGCGGGGAGGAGCTCCTACGAGCAGTACTTC. Residues: CSVVAGRSSYEQYF.

This clonotype came up many times. The CDR3 bases are TGTGCCAGCAGCAGGACTAGCGGGAGGGCCTCCTACAATGAGCAGTTCTTC. It is translated as CASSRTSGRASYNEQFF. This chain links TRBV7-3 with TRBJ2-1; TRBD2 matches 15 bases. This CDR3 comprises 17 residues. Germline V gene data show CDR1 as SGHTA and CDR2 as FQGTGA. Germline trimming cut 5 bases from V and 0 bases from J; bases unmatched to any gene: 2.

This clonotype turned up a few times. The chain has TRBV4-1 and TRBJ2-1; the D gene is possibly TRBD1 (6 bases). Deletions cut 4 bases from V and 3 bases from J, with 10 bases between. The CDR3 runs 14 residues. CDR1 MGHRA and CDR2 YSYEKL come from the germline V gene. The CDR3 loop reads CASSPDRIYNEQFF. Here the CDR3 DNA reads TGCGCCAGCAGCCCCGACAGGATCTACAATGAGCAGTTCTTC.

The chain carries TRBV5-6 and TRBJ2-3; D perhaps matches TRBD1 (5 bases). Trimming left V 2 bases short and J 6 bases short, with 16 bases between. The CDR3 loop spans 15 amino acids. Germline V gene sequence: CDR1 SGHDT, CDR2 YYEEEE. CDR3 region: CASSFYGARWDTQYF. The CDR3 DNA reads as TGTGCCAGCAGCTTTTATGGGGCACGATGGGATACGCAGTATTTT.

The DNA for the CDR3 is TGTGCCAGCAGCCGGACAGGGATTGGCACCGGGGAGCTGTTTTTT. Protein: CASSRTGIGTGELFF. This chain connects TRBV27 to TRBJ2-2; 8 nucleotides line up with TRBD1. CDR1 MNHEY and CDR2 SMNVEV come from the germline V gene (reference sequence). CDR3 length equals 15 residues. V was clipped by 6 bases and J by 4 bases; unmatched bases: 7.